This TCR beta chain is from a study of neurological immune-mediated disorders. Overall study results and limits: Expanded clones shared no CDR3 amino acid sequences across subjects, suggesting private repertoires in all groups. HTLV-1-associated myelopathy showed the most TCR clonal expansion; multiple sclerosis the least, below healthy controls.

This clonotype was picked up many times. What it binds is not known. V lost 4 bases, J lost 2 bases, and 9 bases stayed unmatched. From germline, CDR1 is SGHRS and CDR2 YFSETQ. The CDR3 length is 15 residues. 5'RACE with 10-nucleotide random UMIs produced the cDNA. One entry per CDR3 protein results from TCRdb running MiXCR on the 5' RACE reads. The table shows 85,000 to 110,000 distinct CDR3 sequences, with 9.5% to 14% occurring only once. Time point specified: longitudinal time-point 3. The unsorted libraries had their origin in 2 million PBMCs stored at -80 C. The sample consisted of PBMCs. The clonotype was recovered from a female donor with HTLV-1-associated myelopathy (HAM/TSP). The chain couples TRBV5-1 to TRBJ2-7, with 7 bases identical to TRBD2. The CDR3: CASSPLGGKTYEQYF. The CDR3 DNA reads as TGCGCCAGCAGCCCGCTGGGGGGGAAAACCTACGAGCAGTACTTC.